This T cell receptor (beta chain) was retrieved from a study of blood T cell repertoires in COVID-19. The length of the CDR3 is 15 residues. CDR1 is KGHSH and CDR2 is LQKENI in the germline V gene. J gave up 5 bases and V 1 base, and 6 bases lay outside the gene matches. Profiled with immunoSEQ multiplex PCR; TCRdb holds only in-frame clones, not every one. There are 93,000 or so clones in the sample; roughly nine tenths occur only once, and 6.2% lies in the top ten. The specimen sequenced was peripheral blood. The receptor comes from a human donor in a cohort sampled during active COVID-19. The gene calls are TRBV18 and TRBJ2-7, with 9 bases that match TRBD1. This CDR3 is CASSPQGTGIHEQYF. Here the CDR3 DNA reads TGTGCCAGCTCACCACAAGGGACAGGGATCCACGAGCAGTACTTC.